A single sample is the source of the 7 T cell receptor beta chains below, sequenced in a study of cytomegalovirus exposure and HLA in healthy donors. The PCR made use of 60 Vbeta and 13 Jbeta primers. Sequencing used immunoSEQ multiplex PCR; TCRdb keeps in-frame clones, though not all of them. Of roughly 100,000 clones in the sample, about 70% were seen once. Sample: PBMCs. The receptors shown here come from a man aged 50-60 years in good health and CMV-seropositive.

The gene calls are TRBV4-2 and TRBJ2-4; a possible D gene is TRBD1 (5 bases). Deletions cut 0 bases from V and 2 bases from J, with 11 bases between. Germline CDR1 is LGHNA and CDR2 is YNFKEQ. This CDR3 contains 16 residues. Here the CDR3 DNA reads TGTGCCAGCAGCCAAGATCAAGGGGTGTCCAAAAACATTCAGTACTTC. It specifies CASSQDQGVSKNIQYF.

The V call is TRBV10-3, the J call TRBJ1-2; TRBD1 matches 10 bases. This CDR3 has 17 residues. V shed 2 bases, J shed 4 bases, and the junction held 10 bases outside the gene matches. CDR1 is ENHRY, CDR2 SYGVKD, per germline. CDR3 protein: CAISEPPGQGTGYGYTF. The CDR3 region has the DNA TGTGCCATCAGTGAGCCCCCGGGACAGGGGACCGGCTATGGCTACACCTTC.

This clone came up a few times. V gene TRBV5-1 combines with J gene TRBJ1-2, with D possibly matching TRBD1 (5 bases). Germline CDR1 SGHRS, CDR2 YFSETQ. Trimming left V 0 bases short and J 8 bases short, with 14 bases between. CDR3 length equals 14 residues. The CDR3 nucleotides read TGCGCCAGCAGCTTGGGGGCAGGGCGAGGCGGCTACACCTTC. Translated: CASSLGAGRGGYTF.

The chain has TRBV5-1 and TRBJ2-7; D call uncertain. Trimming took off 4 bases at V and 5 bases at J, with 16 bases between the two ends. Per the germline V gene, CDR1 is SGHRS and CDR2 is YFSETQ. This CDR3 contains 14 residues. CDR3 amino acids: CASSPIDTTDEQYF. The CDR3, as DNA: TGCGCCAGCAGCCCCATCGATACTACGGACGAGCAGTACTTC.

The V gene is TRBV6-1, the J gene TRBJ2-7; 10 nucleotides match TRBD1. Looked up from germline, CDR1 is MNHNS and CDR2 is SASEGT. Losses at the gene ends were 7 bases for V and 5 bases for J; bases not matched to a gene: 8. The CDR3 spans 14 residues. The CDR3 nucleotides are TGTGCCAGCATTTCGGGACAGGGGAGGAACGAGCAGTACTTC. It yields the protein CASISGQGRNEQYF.

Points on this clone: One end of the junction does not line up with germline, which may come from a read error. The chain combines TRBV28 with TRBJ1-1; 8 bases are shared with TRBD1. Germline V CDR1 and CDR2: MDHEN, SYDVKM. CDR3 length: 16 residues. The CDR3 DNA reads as TGTGCCAGCAGTTCACCCGGGACAGGTAAGAACGCTGAAGCTTTCTTT. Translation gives CASSSPGTGKNAEAFF.

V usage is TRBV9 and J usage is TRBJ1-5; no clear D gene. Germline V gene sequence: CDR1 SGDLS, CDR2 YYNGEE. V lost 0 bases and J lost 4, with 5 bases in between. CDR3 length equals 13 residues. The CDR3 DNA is TGTGCCAGCAGCGTAGGAGCGAATCAGCCCCAGCATTTT. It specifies CASSVGANQPQHF.